The TCR beta chain under discussion was sequenced for a study of control samples from healthy donors and cancer patients. This CDR3 has 14 amino acids. Germline CDR1 reads SGHRS; CDR2 reads YFSETQ. The V end was cut by 4 bases, the J end by 1 base, with 8 bases between. TCRdb's table, derived via immunoSEQ multiplex PCR, lists solely in-frame clones and lacks some. The data hold about 410,000 clones, with about 93% observed a single time. The chain has TRBV5-1 and TRBJ2-2, with D maybe TRBD2 (6 bases). The sequencing input was PBMCs. The receptor's source is a man aged 35-49 years with head and neck cancer. CDR3 in DNA: TGCGCCAGCAGCCTCGGGGGGAACACCGGGGAGCTGTTTTTT. This gives the protein CASSLGGNTGELFF.